This TCR beta chain was identified in a study of blood T cell repertoires in COVID-19. Sequenced by immunoSEQ multiplex PCR; TCRdb stores in-frame clones only, minus some. The repertoire consists of 50,000 to 65,000 clones, with about 83% occurring once and the leading ten covering roughly 6.8%. Germline CDR1 SGDLS, CDR2 YYNGEE. Trimming left V 2 bases short and J 5 bases short, with 12 bases between. The CDR3 has 14 residues. The material sequenced was peripheral blood. V and J are TRBV9 and TRBJ2-3; TRBD2 is a possible D gene (5 bases). This clonotype was sampled from a human donor in a cohort sampled during active COVID-19. The CDR3 is CASSVSATVDTQYF. CDR3 nucleotide sequence: TGTGCCAGCAGCGTTAGCGCGACGGTAGATACGCAGTATTTT.